This T cell receptor beta chain is from a study of T cell repertoires in cytomegalovirus infection. Study overall: CMV infection together with matching HLA type was indicated by public TCR beta signatures.

Overall study findings and caveats: Accumulated public TCR beta family frequency recognized individuals carrying CMV together with the relevant HLA. CMV-specific TCR beta clonotypes restricted by HLA-C were the ones dominating the ex vivo response.

In the case of this clonotype: Antigen: not known.

Trimming stripped 1 base from V and 3 bases from J, with 10 bases between. CDR3 size: 15 residues. From germline, CDR1 is SEHNR and CDR2 FQNEAQ (reference sequence). Using its own MiXCR run on the reads, TCRdb lists one record per CDR3 protein. The data contain 740,000 or so distinct CDR3 sequences, about 40% of them singletons. The specimen was PBMCs. This sequence joins TRBV7-9 and TRBJ2-1, with TRBD2 as a possible D gene (7 bases). The receptor comes from a human donor in good health (CMV status not recorded). Some clones in this sample may be carry-over from other donors' samples. The CDR3 DNA sequence: TGTGCCAGCAGCTTAGGCGGGGGCTACTACAATGAGCAGTTCTTC. It translates to CASSLGGGYYNEQFF.